The present T cell receptor beta chain was sequenced within a study of T cell repertoires in cytomegalovirus infection. In the study overall: Shared public TCR beta signatures pointed to both CMV infection and a matching HLA type.

TCRdb re-called the reads through MiXCR, storing one row per CDR3 protein. The table lists some 940,000 distinct CDR3 sequences, around 31% of them singletons. Study-wide findings and caveats: Carriers of CMV and the relevant HLA type were discriminated by public TCR beta frequency. CMV-specific HLA-C-restricted TCR beta clonotypes dominated the ex vivo response.

J was trimmed by 5 bases and V by 1 base; bases with no gene match: 4. The V gene's germline CDR1 is SGHKS and CDR2 YYEKEE (reference sequence). CDR3 length: 14 amino acids. This clonotype was seen just once. Its antigen is as yet unknown. The V and J genes are TRBV5-5 and TRBJ2-3, with 7 bases aligning to TRBD2. The TCR sequence derives from a human donor in good health (CMV status not recorded). Some clones in this sample may be carry-over from other donors' samples. This specimen was cultured CD8+ T cells from PBMCs, taken from culture after CMV antigen stimulation. The CDR3 coding sequence is TGTGCCAGCAGCTTGTGGGGGGGTATAGATACGCAGTATTTT. This sequence encodes CASSLWGGIDTQYF.